The present entry profiles one TCR beta chain with its context. As yet, its antigen is unknown. Sequencing used immunoSEQ multiplex PCR; TCRdb keeps in-frame clones, though not all of them. The top ten hold roughly 0.13% of the sample, which has millions of clones, around 94% seen once. The source of the sample is a study of shared clonotypes between healthy human individuals. Deletions cut 8 bases from V and 6 bases from J, with 9 bases between. The CDR3 sequence is 10 residues long. Germline CDR1 is DFQATT and CDR2 is SNEGSKA (reference sequence). The split of CD4+ cells yielded CD45RA+ naive and CD45RA-negative memory subsets. Study-level findings and limits: In general, naive subsets displayed greater estimated richness than memory subsets did.

The sequence came from a young man in good health. The chain combines TRBV20-1 with TRBJ2-3; D gene uncertain. Material: naive CD4+ T cells sorted from blood. Specified subset: CD45RA+ positively selected. In nucleotides, the CDR3 is TGCAGTCCTTCTGGGGATACGCAGTATTTT. It is translated as CSPSGDTQYF.